The 2 T cell receptor beta chains below were found in one sample sequenced in a study of T cell repertoires in cytomegalovirus infection. Using its own MiXCR run on the reads, TCRdb lists one record per CDR3 protein. Here the sample spans 270,000 or so distinct CDR3 sequences, approximately 15% being singletons. The sample comprised CD8+ T cells from PBMCs. The receptors here all came from a human donor in good health (CMV status not recorded). Some clones in this sample may be carry-over from other donors' samples.

This clonotype was seen only a few times. V usage is TRBV24-1 and J usage is TRBJ2-4; TRBD2 agrees at 12 bases. Trimming removed 3 bases from V and 0 bases from J; junction bases left unmatched: 5. Looked up from germline, CDR1 is KGHDR and CDR2 is SFDVKD. The CDR3 is 18 residues long. The CDR3 spells CATSDPGLAGLAKNIQYF. In nucleotides, the CDR3 is TGTGCCACCAGTGATCCCGGACTAGCGGGACTAGCCAAAAACATTCAGTACTTC.

The CDR3 sequence is CSGPDFNEQFF. In DNA, the CDR3 is TGCAGTGGTCCGGACTTTAATGAGCAGTTCTTC. This chain joins TRBV20-1 and TRBJ2-1, with a tentative D call TRBD2 (5 bases). V lost 7 bases, J lost 7 bases, and 11 bases lay in between. This CDR3 has 11 amino acids. Germline loops: CDR1 DFQATT, CDR2 SNEGSKA (reference sequence).